The 19 T cell receptor beta chains below all came from one sample that was sequenced in a study of metastatic and nonmetastatic thyroid tumors. TCRdb called clones again from the PCR reads with MiXCR. The table has about 32,000 clones, just under 25% seen once. None of the patients had undergone any treatment ahead of thyroid surgery. The source material was blood. The receptors derive from a female donor with papillary thyroid cancer or a benign thyroid nodule (not recorded which). Some clones in this sample may be carry-over from other donors' samples.

About this clone itself: This CDR3 fails to terminate in the conserved phenylalanine or tryptophan, so it likely reflects a read error. It is unclear where the CDR3 begins or ends on the DNA, so no DNA is shown, and the CDR3 is as TCRdb lists it. The genes are TRBV12-3 or TRBV12-4 and TRBJ2-7. The CDR3 numbers 12 amino acids, ends counted. The CDR3 is CASIRDRYEHYC.

This clone was seen many times. This sequence joins TRBV19 and TRBJ2-7; 9 bases agree with TRBD1. Germline V gene lookup returns CDR1 LNHDA and CDR2 SQIVND (reference sequence). The CDR3 runs to 17 residues. The trim removed 3 bases at V and 5 bases at J, leaving 14 bases unmatched. CDR3 DNA: TGTGCCAGTAGTATGGGCCCACAGGGGGCGCTGAGGAACGAGCAGTACTTC. It codes for CASSMGPQGALRNEQYF. Full variable domain (remainder filled in from reference TRBV19 and TRBJ2-7): DGGITQSPKYLFRKEGQNVTLSCEQNLNHDAMYWYRQDPGQGLRLIYYSQIVNDFQKGDIAEGYSVSREKKESFPLTVTSAQKNPTAFYLCASSMGPQGALRNEQYFGPGTRLTVT.

This clone was seen ten or more times. The J gene is TRBJ2-1, the V gene TRBV20-1; 8 positions agree with TRBD2. The junction had 13 bases not matched to a gene; V was cut back by 5 bases and J by 10 bases. From germline, CDR1 is DFQATT and CDR2 SNEGSKA (reference sequence). CDR3 length equals 14 residues. Here the CDR3 DNA reads TGCAGTGCTCGCCCCAGCGGGAGTCGTGGAGAGCAGTTCTTC. Its translation is CSARPSGSRGEQFF.

This clone was seen ten or more times. J is TRBJ2-5 and V is TRBV6-1; TRBD2 is a possible D gene (6 bases). With 11 bases removed from V and 5 bases from J, the gap between germline ends came to 12 bases. The CDR3 contains 11 residues. Germline loops: CDR1 MNHNS, CDR2 SASEGT. CDR3 amino acids: CASGGRETQYF. In DNA, the CDR3 is TGTGCCTCCGGGGGTCGGGAGACCCAGTACTTC.

This clone was recorded many times. The chain carries TRBV6-1 and TRBJ1-1, with 9 bases aligning to TRBD1. V gave up 6 bases and J gave up 3 bases; unmatched junction bases: 11. Germline V CDR1 and CDR2: MNHNS, SASEGT. The CDR3 has 16 amino acids. The CDR3 DNA sequence: TGTGCCAGCAGACAACAGGGGGCGCAGTTGTACACTGAAGCTTTCTTT. Translating gives CASRQQGAQLYTEAFF.

This clone has ten or more counts. The DNA for the CDR3 is TGTGCCAGCAGTATTGACAGTAATGAAAAACTGTTTTTT. Translating it yields CASSIDSNEKLFF. The chain links TRBV11-3 to TRBJ1-4, with TRBD1 as a possible D gene (5 bases). The V end was cut by 6 bases, the J end by 4 bases, with 9 bases between. The CDR3 has 13 amino acids. Germline V gene sequence: CDR1 SGHNT, CDR2 YENEEA.

This clone was counted ten times or more. The chain couples TRBV11-3 to TRBJ2-1; TRBD2 matches at 10 bases. The CDR3 has 15 amino acids. CDR1 SGHNT and CDR2 YENEEA come from the germline V gene. Germline trimming cut 3 bases from V and 9 bases from J; bases unmatched to any gene: 8. This CDR3 reads CASSFKREGRGEQFF. The DNA for the CDR3 is TGTGCCAGCAGCTTCAAGCGGGAGGGCCGGGGTGAGCAGTTCTTC. Filled out from reference TRBV11-3 and TRBJ2-1, the complete variable domain reads EAGVVQSPRYKIIEKKQPVAFWCNPISGHNTLYWYLQNLGQGPELLIRYENEEAVDDSQLPKDRFSAERLKGVDSTLKIQPAELGDSAVYLCASSFKREGRGEQFFGPGTRLTVL.

This clone was recorded a few times. In DNA, the CDR3 is TGTGCCAGCTCACTCCCGGCCCGGGTCTCTGGAAACACCATATATTTT. This encodes CASSLPARVSGNTIYF. V usage is TRBV18 and J usage is TRBJ1-3; D gene uncertain. Germline CDR1 is KGHSH and CDR2 is LQKENI. V was trimmed by 4 bases and J by 0 bases, leaving 13 bases between them. The CDR3 contains 16 residues.

For this clone: The germline gene is not matched at one end of the junction; a read error may be the cause. The chain links TRBV7-2 to TRBJ1-2; D is unresolved. CDR1 and CDR2 from the germline V gene are SGHTA and FQGNSA. This CDR3 has 14 residues. The CDR3 DNA is TGTGCCAGCAGCTGGACCCTGGAGGCCTATGTCTACACCTTC. It codes for CASSWTLEAYVYTF.

This clone showed up just a few times. The chain combines TRBV5-4 with TRBJ2-5, with TRBD2 matching over 10 bases. Germline V gene sequence: CDR1 SGHNT, CDR2 YYREEE (reference sequence). Trimming at V came to 4 bases and at J to 4 bases, leaving 7 bases not matched to a gene. There are 15 residues in the CDR3. CDR3 protein: CASSPLAGERETQYF. CDR3 nucleotides: TGTGCCAGCAGCCCTCTAGCGGGAGAACGAGAGACCCAGTACTTC. The whole variable domain, remainder taken from reference TRBV5-4 and TRBJ2-5, is ETGVTQSPTHLIKTRGQQVTLRCSSQSGHNTVSWYQQALGQGPQFIFQYYREEENGRGNFPPRFSGLQFPNYSSELNVNALELDDSALYLCASSPLAGERETQYFGPGTRLLVL.

This clone was detected ten times or more. The chain recombines TRBV6-1 with TRBJ1-6, with TRBD1 as a possible D gene (6 bases). CDR1 and CDR2 (germline): MNHNS, SASEGT. Trimming took off 6 bases at V and 7 bases at J, with 22 bases between the two ends. CDR3 length: 17 residues. The DNA of the CDR3 is TGTGCCAGCAGCCAACGCATGACTCAAGGGGGGAATTCACCCCTCCACTTT. It specifies CASSQRMTQGGNSPLHF.

V usage is TRBV20-1 and J usage is TRBJ1-5, with D maybe TRBD1 (5 bases). Germline-derived CDR1 and CDR2 are DFQATT and SNEGSKA (reference sequence). Trimming removed 4 bases from V and 0 bases from J, with 22 bases in between. There are 18 residues in the CDR3. CDR3 in amino acids: CSAMTKEQGPYSNQPQHF. The CDR3 bases are TGCAGTGCTATGACCAAGGAGCAGGGACCCTATAGCAATCAGCCCCAGCATTTT.

This clone was seen at least ten times. The rearrangement joins TRBV12-3 or TRBV12-4 to TRBJ2-2; perhaps TRBD2 as D (6 bases). V was cut by 4 bases and J by 7 bases, with 13 bases left in between. The CDR3 is made up of 14 amino acids. The CDR3 nucleotides read TGTGCCAGCAGTTCCCGGGAGAAAAGCGGGGAGCTGTTTTTT. Translation: CASSSREKSGELFF.

With regard to this clone: One junction end disagrees with the germline gene, perhaps due to a read error. The same CDR3 also results from other DNA sequences found in this sample. The chain links TRBV6-2 or TRBV6-3 to TRBJ2-3; maybe TRBD1 (5 bases). CDR1 is MNHEY and CDR2 is SVGEGT in the germline V gene. The CDR3 is 13 amino acids. The chain's CDR3 is CASRTSGLDTQYF. CDR3 nucleotide sequence: TGTGCCAGCAGGACATCAGGGTTGGATACACAGTATTTT.

This clone showed up just a few times. The V and J genes are TRBV5-4 and TRBJ2-2; no firm D call. Trimming removed 6 bases from V and 1 base from J, with 10 bases in between. CDR1 and CDR2 from the germline V gene are SGHNT and YYREEE (reference sequence). The length of the CDR3 is 14 residues. CDR3 in amino acids: CASTLGLNTGELFF. CDR3 nucleotides: TGTGCCAGCACTCTAGGTCTGAACACCGGGGAGCTGTTTTTT.

This clone has just a few counts. This chain connects TRBV28 to TRBJ2-7; TRBD1 is a possible D gene (5 bases). Between the trimmed V and J ends, which lost 5 bases and 4 bases, there was a span of 21 bases. Per the germline V gene, CDR1 is MDHEN and CDR2 is SYDVKM. The CDR3 runs to 16 residues. Written as DNA, the CDR3 is TGTGCCAGCAGTACTCTGGAACCCCCAAGGGGATACGAGCAGTACTTC. Amino acids: CASSTLEPPRGYEQYF. The whole variable domain, filled in from reference TRBV28 and TRBJ2-7, reads DVKVTQSSRYLVKRTGEKVFLECVQDMDHENMFWYRQDPGLGLRLIYFSYDVKMKEKGDIPEGYSVSREKKERFSLILESASTNQTSMYLCASSTLEPPRGYEQYFGPGTRLTVT.

V usage is TRBV20-1 and J usage is TRBJ1-5, with TRBD1 as a possible D gene (5 bases). The germline V and J ends were trimmed by 3 bases and 3 bases, with 9 bases remaining between them. The CDR3 consists of 13 residues. From germline, CDR1 is DFQATT and CDR2 SNEGSKA (reference sequence). This CDR3 reads CSASHGTNQPQHF. The DNA of the CDR3 is TGCAGTGCTAGTCACGGGACCAATCAGCCCCAGCATTTT.

This clone was picked up many times. The chain joins TRBV19 to TRBJ2-1; TRBD2 matches 7 bases. The length of the CDR3 is 18 residues. J gave up 3 bases and V 1 base, and 12 bases lay outside the gene matches. The germline V gene encodes CDR1 LNHDA and CDR2 SQIVND (reference sequence). CDR3: CASSIGGPTGTIYNEQFF. In DNA form, the CDR3 reads TGTGCCAGTAGTATAGGCGGGCCGACCGGGACTATCTACAATGAGCAGTTCTTC.

This clone was observed a handful of times. This chain links TRBV6-1 with TRBJ1-2; D is ambiguous. Trimming left V 9 bases short and J 2 bases short, with 19 bases between. The germline V gene has CDR1 MNHNS and CDR2 SASEGT. This CDR3 is built from 15 residues. In nucleotides, the CDR3 is TGTGCCAGTGGGGTCCGGGTCAGCCAAAACTATGGCTACACCTTC. Translated, it gives CASGVRVSQNYGYTF.